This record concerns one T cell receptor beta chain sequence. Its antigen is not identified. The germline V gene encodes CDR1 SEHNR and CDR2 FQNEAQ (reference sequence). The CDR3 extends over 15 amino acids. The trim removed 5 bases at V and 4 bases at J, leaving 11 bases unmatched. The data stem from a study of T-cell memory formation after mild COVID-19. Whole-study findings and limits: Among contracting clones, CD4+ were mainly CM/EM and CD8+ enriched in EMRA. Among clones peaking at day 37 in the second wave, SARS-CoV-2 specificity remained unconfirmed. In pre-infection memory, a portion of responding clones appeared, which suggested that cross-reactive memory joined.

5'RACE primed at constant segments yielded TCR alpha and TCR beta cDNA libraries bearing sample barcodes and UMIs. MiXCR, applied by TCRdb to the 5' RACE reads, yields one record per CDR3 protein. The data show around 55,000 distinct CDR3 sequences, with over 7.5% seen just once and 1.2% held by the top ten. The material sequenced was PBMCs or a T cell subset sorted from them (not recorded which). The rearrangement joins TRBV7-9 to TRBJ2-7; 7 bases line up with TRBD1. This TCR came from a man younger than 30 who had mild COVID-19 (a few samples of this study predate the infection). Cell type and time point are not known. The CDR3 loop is CASSRPTGFRYEQYF. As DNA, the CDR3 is TGTGCCAGCAGCCGCCCGACAGGGTTTAGGTACGAGCAGTACTTC. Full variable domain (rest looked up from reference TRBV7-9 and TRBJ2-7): DTGVSQNPRHKITKRGQNVTFRCDPISEHNRLYWYRQTLGQGPEFLTYFQNEAQLEKSRLLSDRFSAERPKGSFSTLEIQRTEQGDSAMYLCASSRPTGFRYEQYFGPGTRLTVT.